The 26 T cell receptor beta chains presented below share a single source sample, sequenced in a study of cytomegalovirus exposure and HLA in healthy donors. Primers included in the PCR were 60 Vbeta and 13 Jbeta primers. The data were produced by immunoSEQ multiplex PCR, yet TCRdb's version contains in-frame clones alone and is incomplete. The table has a few hundred thousand clones, 80% to 90% seen once. The sequencing sample was made of PBMCs. The receptors here all came from a man younger than 40 in good health and CMV-seronegative.

The rearrangement joins TRBV15 to TRBJ2-1; TRBD2 agrees at 8 bases. J gave up 7 bases and V 11 bases, and 4 bases lay outside the gene matches. Per the germline V gene, CDR1 is LNHNV and CDR2 is YYDKDF (reference sequence). The CDR3 consists of 11 residues. The CDR3: CAVRLANEQFF. CDR3 nucleotide sequence: TGTGCCGTACGACTAGCGAATGAGCAGTTCTTC.

The chain uses TRBV9 and TRBJ1-2; D possibly corresponds to TRBD1 (5 bases). Germline V gene lookup returns CDR1 SGDLS and CDR2 YYNGEE. This CDR3 has 15 amino acids. V lost 0 bases and J 4 bases, leaving 13 bases between the germline ends. The chain's CDR3 is CASSVAAPGGYGYTF. The DNA of the CDR3 is TGTGCCAGCAGCGTAGCAGCCCCGGGGGGCTATGGCTACACCTTC.

V usage is TRBV29-1 and J usage is TRBJ1-1, with a possible D match to TRBD1 (6 bases). V dropped 3 bases and J dropped 1 base, with 9 bases sitting between them. CDR3 size: 13 residues. Germline V gene data show CDR1 as SQVTM and CDR2 as ANQGSEA. Here the CDR3 DNA reads TGCAGCGTTGAGAGGGGGGGGAACACTGAAGCTTTCTTT. Translating gives CSVERGGNTEAFF. The full variable domain, completed using reference TRBV29-1 and TRBJ1-1, is SAVISQKPSRDICQRGTSLTIQCQVDSQVTMMFWYRQQPGQSLTLIATANQGSEATYESGFVIDKFPISRPNLTFSTLTVSNMSPEDSSIYLCSVERGGNTEAFFGQGTRLTVV.

This clone was picked up a small number of times. The chain employs TRBV6-1 and TRBJ1-2, with D perhaps TRBD1 (5 bases). The CDR3 contains 14 residues. Trimming cost V 6 bases and J 4 bases, with 15 bases left between them. CDR1 MNHNS and CDR2 SASEGT come from the germline V gene. CDR3 region: CASSLAVGGYGYTF. The CDR3, as DNA: TGTGCCAGCAGCCTCGCCGTGGGGGGCTATGGCTACACCTTC.

CDR3 residues: CASSSGIHPTEAFF. In DNA form, the CDR3 reads TGTGCCAGCAGCTCCGGGATACACCCCACTGAAGCTTTCTTT. The chain uses TRBV11-2 and TRBJ1-1; the D is unclear. There are 14 residues in the CDR3. V shed 4 bases and J shed 4 bases, with 13 bases lying between them. The germline V gene has CDR1 SGHAT and CDR2 FQNNGV. The full variable domain, completed using reference TRBV11-2 and TRBJ1-1, is EAGVAQSPRYKIIEKRQSVAFWCNPISGHATLYWYQQILGQGPKLLIQFQNNGVVDDSQLPKDRFSAERLKGVDSTLKIQPAKLEDSAVYLCASSSGIHPTEAFFGQGTRLTVV.

This chain connects TRBV4-3 to TRBJ1-1; 8 positions agree with TRBD1. V was pared by 0 bases and J by 5 bases, with 2 bases of the junction left unmatched. The germline V gene encodes CDR1 LGHNA and CDR2 YSLEER. This CDR3 spans 14 amino acids. Here the CDR3 reads CASSQDTGGTEAFF. The DNA for the CDR3 is TGCGCCAGCAGCCAAGACACAGGGGGGACTGAAGCTTTCTTT.

Only a few counts were recorded for this clone. The chain recombines TRBV5-1 with TRBJ2-1, with 7 bases lining up with TRBD2. The V and J ends lost 2 bases and 0 bases, in that order; junction bases with no gene match: 2. CDR3 size: 15 residues. Germline V lookup: CDR1 SGHRS, CDR2 YFSETQ. In nucleotides, the CDR3 is TGCGCCAGCAGCTTTGGCGGGAGCTCCTACAATGAGCAGTTCTTC. It specifies CASSFGGSSYNEQFF.

This clone turned up a few times. The gene calls are TRBV9 and TRBJ2-3; TRBD1 matches 8 bases. CDR1 is SGDLS, CDR2 YYNGEE, per germline. Losses at the gene ends were 3 bases for V and 6 bases for J; bases not matched to a gene: 0. The CDR3 consists of 12 residues. The CDR3 DNA sequence: TGTGCCAGCAGCGACAGGGGGGATACGCAGTATTTT. This codes for CASSDRGDTQYF.

CDR3 residues: CASSRPSVGGDSYEQYF. The CDR3, as DNA: TGTGCCAGCAGCCGCCCGTCAGTAGGGGGGGACTCCTACGAGCAGTACTTC. This chain uses TRBV4-2 with TRBJ2-7; weak D call: TRBD2 (7 bases). The V gene lost 4 bases and the J gene lost 0 bases, with 19 bases spanning the gap. Germline CDR1 and CDR2: LGHNA and YNFKEQ. The CDR3 has 17 residues.

V usage is TRBV19 and J usage is TRBJ1-2; TRBD1 matches at 8 bases. Germline CDR1 is LNHDA and CDR2 is SQIVND (reference sequence). With 5 bases clipped from V and 4 bases from J, the junction kept 3 bases outside the gene matches. This CDR3 spans 13 amino acids. In DNA form, the CDR3 reads TGTGCCAGTAGTGCACAGGGGGGCTATGGCTACACCTTC. Protein sequence: CASSAQGGYGYTF.

The chain joins TRBV6-1 to TRBJ2-2; tentatively, D is TRBD1 (6 bases). The CDR3 has 15 residues. Germline values: CDR1 MNHNS, CDR2 SASEGT. The V and J ends lost 10 bases and 4 bases respectively, with 19 bases between them. CDR3 region: CATETRDTRTGELFF. CDR3 in DNA: TGTGCCACCGAAACACGGGACACCCGCACCGGGGAGCTGTTTTTT.

This clone appeared once. The gene calls are TRBV7-9 and TRBJ2-1; D ambiguous. Looked up from germline, CDR1 is SEHNR and CDR2 is FQNEAQ (reference sequence). V dropped 3 bases and J dropped 6 bases, with 6 bases sitting between them. The CDR3 is made up of 12 amino acids. CDR3 region: CASSLNSNEQFF. The CDR3 nucleotides read TGTGCCAGCAGCTTGAACAGCAATGAGCAGTTCTTC.

The chain carries TRBV6-5 and TRBJ2-3, with D unclear. The CDR3 is made up of 13 amino acids. The V gene lost 10 bases and the J gene lost 0 bases, with 11 bases spanning the gap. Germline CDR1 reads MNHEY; CDR2 reads SVGAGI. The CDR3 DNA sequence: TGTGCCACCTCGTTCGGGAGCACAGATACGCAGTATTTT. This encodes CATSFGSTDTQYF.

This clone was detected only a few times. The DNA for the CDR3 is TGTGCCAGCAGTGAGGGGACTAGCGGGGGCATGGATACGCAGTATTTT. It is translated as CASSEGTSGGMDTQYF. This sequence joins TRBV6-4 and TRBJ2-3; 14 bases fit TRBD2. The trim removed 3 bases at V and 6 bases at J, leaving 5 bases unmatched. This CDR3 is built from 16 residues. Germline V gene data show CDR1 as MRHNA and CDR2 as SNTAGT.

The chain combines TRBV2 with TRBJ1-5; 8 bases agree with TRBD1. Germline V gene data show CDR1 as SNHLY and CDR2 as FYNNEI. The CDR3 consists of 15 residues. V lost 3 bases, J lost 4 bases, and 5 bases stayed unmatched. The CDR3 here is CASSDPGTGNQPQHF. The CDR3 DNA reads as TGTGCCAGCAGTGACCCCGGGACAGGTAATCAGCCCCAGCATTTT.

This chain connects TRBV25-1 to TRBJ2-5, with unresolved D. Germline CDR1 reads MGHDK; CDR2 reads SYGVNS. The CDR3 is 14 residues long. V shed 5 bases and J shed 5 bases, with 15 bases lying between them. The CDR3 region is CASSRLGSGETQYF. The CDR3 region has the DNA TGTGCCAGCAGTCGCCTAGGAAGTGGTGAGACCCAGTACTTC. The full variable domain, rest sourced from reference TRBV25-1 and TRBJ2-5, is EADIYQTPRYLVIGTGKKITLECSQTMGHDKMYWYQQDPGMELHLIHYSYGVNSTEKGDLSSESTVSRIRTEHFPLTLESARPSHTSQYLCASSRLGSGETQYFGPGTRLLVL.

The V call is TRBV27, the J call TRBJ2-7; D ambiguous. Per germline, CDR1 MNHEY and CDR2 SMNVEV (reference sequence). Trimming took off 6 bases at V and 5 bases at J, with 8 bases between the two ends. The CDR3 has 11 residues. CDR3 nucleotides: TGTGCCAGCAGCCAAGCCGACGAGCAGTACTTC. Translated, it gives CASSQADEQYF.

This rearrangement joins TRBV7-9 to TRBJ2-3; D is undetermined. The V gene lost 4 bases and the J gene lost 4 bases, with 3 bases spanning the gap. The CDR3 sequence is 11 residues long. The V gene's germline CDR1 is SEHNR and CDR2 FQNEAQ (reference sequence). The CDR3 DNA reads TGTGCCAGCAGCTCTTCAGATACGCAGTATTTT. Protein sequence: CASSSSDTQYF.

This clone was recorded once. J is TRBJ2-3 and V is TRBV5-4, with D perhaps TRBD2 (7 bases). CDR1 SGHNT and CDR2 YYREEE come from the germline V gene (reference sequence). The V and J ends lost 1 base and 4 bases respectively, with 16 bases between them. CDR3 length: 16 amino acids. As DNA, the CDR3 is TGTGCCAGCAGCTTGCCTGAGGGGGGGGATGCAGATACGCAGTATTTT. Protein sequence: CASSLPEGGDADTQYF.

CDR3 in DNA: TGTGCCATCAGTGAGTCGGGGAGGGGCCCACGGCCCCAGCATTTT. Its protein product is CAISESGRGPRPQHF. This sequence joins TRBV10-3 and TRBJ1-5; tentatively, D is TRBD1 (5 bases). The germline V gene has CDR1 ENHRY and CDR2 SYGVKD. The CDR3 consists of 15 residues. The V end lost 0 bases, the J end lost 9 bases, and 15 bases lay between the germline ends.

The chain carries TRBV5-5 and TRBJ1-4; D might be TRBD1 (6 bases). This CDR3 comprises 14 residues. CDR1 is SGHKS and CDR2 is YYEKEE in the germline V gene (reference sequence). Trimming stripped 7 bases from V and 5 bases from J, with 15 bases between. CDR3 sequence: CASRASTGNEKLFF. In DNA form, the CDR3 reads TGTGCCAGCCGAGCTTCTACAGGGAATGAAAAACTGTTTTTT.

This chain joins TRBV6-5 and TRBJ2-7; a weak D match, TRBD2 (6 bases). Trimming shortened V by 5 bases and J by 3 bases, and 17 bases separated the two germline ends. The germline gives CDR1 MNHEY, CDR2 SVGAGI. CDR3 size: 15 residues. The CDR3 spells CASSPSGGVVYEQYF. CDR3 DNA sequence: TGTGCCAGCAGTCCATCGGGCGGGGTAGTCTACGAGCAGTACTTC.

The chain combines TRBV6-6 with TRBJ2-3, with D maybe TRBD2 (6 bases). Germline CDR1 and CDR2: MNHNY and SVGAGI (reference sequence). This CDR3 has 15 amino acids. Trimming cost V 2 bases and J 2 bases, with 11 bases left between them. In DNA form, the CDR3 reads TGTGCCAGCAGTTACATTGGACTACTCACAGATACGCAGTATTTT. Translating gives CASSYIGLLTDTQYF.

The chain joins TRBV28 to TRBJ2-3, with D possibly being TRBD1 (5 bases). Per the germline V gene, CDR1 is MDHEN and CDR2 is SYDVKM. Trimming left V 3 bases short and J 4 bases short, with 14 bases between. The CDR3 runs 15 residues. The CDR3 reads CASSFDQGRADTQYF. CDR3 nucleotides: TGTGCCAGCAGTTTCGACCAGGGTAGGGCAGATACGCAGTATTTT.

The chain carries TRBV29-1 and TRBJ1-1; D call uncertain. The germline V and J ends were trimmed by 3 bases and 5 bases, with 7 bases remaining between them. The CDR3 extends over 11 amino acids. CDR1 is SQVTM, CDR2 ANQGSEA, per germline. CDR3 region: CSVDPGTEAFF. CDR3 DNA sequence: TGCAGCGTTGACCCGGGGACTGAAGCTTTCTTT.

J is TRBJ1-4 and V is TRBV10-3, with 7 nucleotides matching TRBD1. The CDR3 is 13 residues long. Trimming cost V 5 bases and J 5 bases; bases outside gene matches: 2. Per germline, CDR1 ENHRY and CDR2 SYGVKD. This CDR3 reads CAISQGQNEKLFF. In DNA form, the CDR3 reads TGTGCCATCAGTCAGGGACAGAATGAAAAACTGTTTTTT.